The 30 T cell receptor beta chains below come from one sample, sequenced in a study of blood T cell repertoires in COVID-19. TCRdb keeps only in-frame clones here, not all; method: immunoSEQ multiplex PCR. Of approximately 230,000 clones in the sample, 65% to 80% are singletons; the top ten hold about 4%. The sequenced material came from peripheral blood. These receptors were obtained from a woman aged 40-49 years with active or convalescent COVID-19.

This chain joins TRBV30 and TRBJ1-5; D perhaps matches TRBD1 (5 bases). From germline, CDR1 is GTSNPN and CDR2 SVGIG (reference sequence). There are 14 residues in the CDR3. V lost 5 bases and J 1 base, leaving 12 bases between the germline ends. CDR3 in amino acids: CAWGGDPSNQPQHF. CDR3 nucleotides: TGTGCCTGGGGGGGAGATCCGAGCAATCAGCCCCAGCATTTT.

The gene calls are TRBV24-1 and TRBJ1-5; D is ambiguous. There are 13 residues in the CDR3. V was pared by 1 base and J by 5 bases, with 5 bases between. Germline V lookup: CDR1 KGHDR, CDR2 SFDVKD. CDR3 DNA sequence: TGTGCCACCAGTGATTTTGGAGATCAGCCCCAGCATTTT. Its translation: CATSDFGDQPQHF.

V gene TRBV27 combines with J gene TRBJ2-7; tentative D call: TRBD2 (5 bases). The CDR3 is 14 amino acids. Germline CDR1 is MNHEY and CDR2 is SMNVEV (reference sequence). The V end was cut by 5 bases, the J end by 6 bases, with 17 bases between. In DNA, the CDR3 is TGTGCCAGCAGTCCCCGAAGGGCGGGTGGCGAGCAGTACGTC. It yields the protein CASSPRRAGGEQYV.

CDR3 loop: CAISDGTSGGRPPDTQYF. CDR3 in DNA: TGTGCCATCAGTGACGGAACTAGCGGGGGGCGTCCCCCAGATACGCAGTATTTT. The rearrangement links TRBV10-3 to TRBJ2-3, with TRBD2 matching 12 bases. The CDR3 has 18 amino acids. Germline CDR1 is ENHRY and CDR2 is SYGVKD. V was pared by 3 bases and J by 4 bases, with 11 bases of the junction left unmatched.

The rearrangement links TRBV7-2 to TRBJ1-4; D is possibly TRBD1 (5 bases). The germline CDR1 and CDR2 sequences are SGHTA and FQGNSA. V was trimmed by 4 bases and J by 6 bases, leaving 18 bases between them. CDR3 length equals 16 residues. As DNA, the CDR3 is TGTGCCAGCAGCTCTCAATGGGGCGCATCGGATGAAAAACTGTTTTTT. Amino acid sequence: CASSSQWGASDEKLFF.

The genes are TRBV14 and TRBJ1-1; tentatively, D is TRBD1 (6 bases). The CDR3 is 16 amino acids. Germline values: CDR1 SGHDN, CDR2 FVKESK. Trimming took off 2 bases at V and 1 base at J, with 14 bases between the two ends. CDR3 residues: CASSQQLDRRNTEAFF. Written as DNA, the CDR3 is TGTGCCAGCAGCCAACAATTAGACAGGCGGAACACTGAAGCTTTCTTT. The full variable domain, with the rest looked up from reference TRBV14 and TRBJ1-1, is EAGVTQFPSHSVIEKGQTVTLRCDPISGHDNLYWYRRVMGKEIKFLLHFVKESKQDESGMPNNRFLAERTGGTYSTLKVQPAELEDSGVYFCASSQQLDRRNTEAFFGQGTRLTVV.

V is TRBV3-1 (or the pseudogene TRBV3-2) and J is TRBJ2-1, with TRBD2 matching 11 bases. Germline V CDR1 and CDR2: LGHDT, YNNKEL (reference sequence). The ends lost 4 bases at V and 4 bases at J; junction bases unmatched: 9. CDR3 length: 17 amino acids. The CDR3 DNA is TGTGCCAGCAGCCCACGACTAGCGGGGCCTACATACAATGAGCAGTTCTTC. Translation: CASSPRLAGPTYNEQFF.

The CDR3 is CASSQPFKGPGASDTQYF. The DNA for the CDR3 is TGCGCCAGCAGTCAACCCTTTAAAGGGCCGGGAGCGTCAGATACGCAGTATTTT. This rearrangement joins TRBV23-1 to TRBJ2-3; a weak D match, TRBD2 (6 bases). TRBV23-1 is assigned to the ORF class and has an uncertain function. V was trimmed by 2 bases and J by 4 bases, leaving 22 bases between them. This CDR3 has 18 residues.

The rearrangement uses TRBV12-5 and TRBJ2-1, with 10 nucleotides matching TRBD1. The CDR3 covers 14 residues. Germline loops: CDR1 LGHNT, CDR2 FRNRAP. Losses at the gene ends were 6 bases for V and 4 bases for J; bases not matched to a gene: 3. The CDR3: CASGRTGGYNEQFF. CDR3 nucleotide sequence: TGTGCTAGTGGCCGGACAGGGGGGTACAATGAGCAGTTCTTC.

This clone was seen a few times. CDR3 bases: TGTGCCAGCAGCGGGGACAGGGTCAATCAGCCCCAGCATTTT. Translating it yields CASSGDRVNQPQHF. V usage is TRBV3-1 (or the pseudogene TRBV3-2) and J usage is TRBJ1-5, with 9 bases that match TRBD1. This CDR3 has 14 amino acids. The V gene's germline CDR1 is LGHDT and CDR2 YNNKEL (reference sequence). V dropped 5 bases and J dropped 3; count of bases not matched to a gene: 2.

The CDR3 sequence is CASRLYGGSTNYGYTF. The CDR3, as DNA: TGTGCCAGTCGTTTATACGGCGGCTCTACTAACTATGGCTACACCTTC. V is TRBV2 and J is TRBJ1-2; D call uncertain. Germline V gene sequence: CDR1 SNHLY, CDR2 FYNNEI. The CDR3 has 16 residues. Trimming stripped 9 bases from V and 0 bases from J, with 20 bases between.

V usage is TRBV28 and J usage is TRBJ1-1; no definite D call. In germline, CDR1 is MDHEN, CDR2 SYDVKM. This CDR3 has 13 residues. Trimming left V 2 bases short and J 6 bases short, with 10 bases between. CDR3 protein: CASSLSAAAEAFF. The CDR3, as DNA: TGTGCCAGCAGTTTAAGTGCGGCGGCTGAAGCTTTCTTT.

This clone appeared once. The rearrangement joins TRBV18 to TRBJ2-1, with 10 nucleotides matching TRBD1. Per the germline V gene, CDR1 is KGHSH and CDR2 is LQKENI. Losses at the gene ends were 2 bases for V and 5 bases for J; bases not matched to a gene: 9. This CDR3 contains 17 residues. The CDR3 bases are TGTGCCAGCTCACCAACCCTCCCGGGACAGGGGAACAATGAGCAGTTCTTC. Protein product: CASSPTLPGQGNNEQFF. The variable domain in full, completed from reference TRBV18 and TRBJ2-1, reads NAGVMQNPRHLVRRRGQEARLRCSPMKGHSHVYWYRQLPEEGLKFMVYLQKENIIDESGMPKERFSAEFPKEGPSILRIQQVVRGDSAAYFCASSPTLPGQGNNEQFFGPGTRLTVL.

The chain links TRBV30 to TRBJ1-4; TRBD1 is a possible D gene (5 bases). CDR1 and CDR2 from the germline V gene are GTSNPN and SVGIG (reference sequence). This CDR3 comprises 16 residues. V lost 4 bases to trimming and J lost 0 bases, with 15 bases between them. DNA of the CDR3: TGTGCCTGGAAGGGTGGCAGGGTCGCAACTAATGAAAAACTGTTTTTT. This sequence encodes CAWKGGRVATNEKLFF. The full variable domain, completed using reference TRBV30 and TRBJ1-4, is SQTIHQWPATLVQPVGSPLSLECTVEGTSNPNLYWYRQAAGRGLQLLFYSVGIGQISSEVPQNLSASRPQDRQFILSSKKLLLSDSGFYLCAWKGGRVATNEKLFFGSGTQLSVL.

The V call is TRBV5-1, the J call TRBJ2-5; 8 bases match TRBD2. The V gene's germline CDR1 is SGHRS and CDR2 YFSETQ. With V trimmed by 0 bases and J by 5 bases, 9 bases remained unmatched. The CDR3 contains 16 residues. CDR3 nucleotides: TGCGCCAGCAGCTTGGCCAGGCGGGGGGCAGGGGAGACCCAGTACTTC. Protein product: CASSLARRGAGETQYF.

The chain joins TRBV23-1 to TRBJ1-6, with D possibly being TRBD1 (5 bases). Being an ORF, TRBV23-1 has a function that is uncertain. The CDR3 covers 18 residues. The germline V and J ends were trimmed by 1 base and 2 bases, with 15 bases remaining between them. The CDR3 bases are TGCGCCAGCAGTCAATTTACGTTCCGGGGGACCTATAATTCACCCCTCCACTTT. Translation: CASSQFTFRGTYNSPLHF.

The chain's CDR3 is CASNPQGINEQFF. The CDR3 DNA reads as TGTGCCAGCAACCCTCAGGGTATCAATGAGCAGTTCTTC. This rearrangement joins TRBV12-3 or TRBV12-4 to TRBJ2-1; tentative D call: TRBD1 (5 bases). The length of the CDR3 is 13 residues. Trimming left V 7 bases short and J 6 bases short, with 13 bases between.

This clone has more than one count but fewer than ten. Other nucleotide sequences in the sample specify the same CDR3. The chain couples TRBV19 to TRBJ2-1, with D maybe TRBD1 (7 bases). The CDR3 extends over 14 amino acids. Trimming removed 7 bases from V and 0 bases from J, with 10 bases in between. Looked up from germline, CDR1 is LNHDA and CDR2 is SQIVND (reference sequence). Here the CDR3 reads CASTRDSSYNEQFF. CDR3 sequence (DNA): TGTGCCAGTACGCGGGACAGCTCCTACAATGAGCAGTTCTTC.

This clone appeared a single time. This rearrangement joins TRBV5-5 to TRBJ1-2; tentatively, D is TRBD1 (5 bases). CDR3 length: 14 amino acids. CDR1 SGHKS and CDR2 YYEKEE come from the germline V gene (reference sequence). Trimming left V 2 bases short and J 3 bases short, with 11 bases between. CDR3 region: CASSFAGQDYGYTF. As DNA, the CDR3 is TGTGCCAGCAGCTTTGCGGGGCAGGACTATGGCTACACCTTC.

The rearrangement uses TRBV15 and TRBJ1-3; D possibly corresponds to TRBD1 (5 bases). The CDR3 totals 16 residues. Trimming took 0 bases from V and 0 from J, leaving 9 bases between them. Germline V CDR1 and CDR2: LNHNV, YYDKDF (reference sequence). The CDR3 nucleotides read TGTGCCACCAGCAGAGACAGGGCCCTCTCTGGAAACACCATATATTTT. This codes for CATSRDRALSGNTIYF. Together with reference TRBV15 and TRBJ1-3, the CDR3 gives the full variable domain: DAMVIQNPRYQVTQFGKPVTLSCSQTLNHNVMYWYQQKSSQAPKLLFHYYDKDFNNEADTPDNFQSRRPNTSFCFLDIRSPGLGDTAMYLCATSRDRALSGNTIYFGEGSWLTVV.

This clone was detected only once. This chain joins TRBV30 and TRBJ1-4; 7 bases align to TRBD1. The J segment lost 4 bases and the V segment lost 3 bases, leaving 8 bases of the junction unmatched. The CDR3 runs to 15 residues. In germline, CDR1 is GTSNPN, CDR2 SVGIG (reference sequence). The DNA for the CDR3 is TGTGCCTGGAGCGACAGGGAAGAAATTAATGAAAAACTGTTTTTT. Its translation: CAWSDREEINEKLFF.

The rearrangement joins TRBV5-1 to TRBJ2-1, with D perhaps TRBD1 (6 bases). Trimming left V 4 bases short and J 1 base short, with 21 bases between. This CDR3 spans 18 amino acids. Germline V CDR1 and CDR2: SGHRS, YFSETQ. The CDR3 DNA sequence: TGCGCCAGCAGCCTCATCCGGCGACAGGCTATATCCTACAATGAGCAGTTCTTC. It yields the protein CASSLIRRQAISYNEQFF.

The CDR3 protein is CASSETQTGGSLYGYTF. The CDR3 DNA is TGTGCCAGCAGTGAAACCCAGACAGGGGGTTCCCTTTATGGCTACACCTTC. The chain uses TRBV25-1 and TRBJ1-2, with TRBD1 identical over 9 bases. The CDR3 has 17 amino acids. After removal of 2 bases from V and 5 bases from J, the junction contained 12 bases not matched to a gene. Germline V gene lookup returns CDR1 MGHDK and CDR2 SYGVNS.

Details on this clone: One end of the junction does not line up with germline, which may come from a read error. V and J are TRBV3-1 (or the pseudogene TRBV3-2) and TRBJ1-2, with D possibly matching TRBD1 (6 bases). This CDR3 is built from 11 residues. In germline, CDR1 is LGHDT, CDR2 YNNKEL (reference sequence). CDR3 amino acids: CASSQGTALFF. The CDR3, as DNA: TGTGCCAGCAGCCAAGGGACAGCACTGTTCTTC.

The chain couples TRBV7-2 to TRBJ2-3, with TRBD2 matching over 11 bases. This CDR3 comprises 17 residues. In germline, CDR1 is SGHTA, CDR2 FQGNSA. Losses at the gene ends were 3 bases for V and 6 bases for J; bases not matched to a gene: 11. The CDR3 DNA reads TGTGCCAGCAGCTTTACGCTAGCGGGGGGCGGTGGGGATACGCAGTATTTT. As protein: CASSFTLAGGGGDTQYF.

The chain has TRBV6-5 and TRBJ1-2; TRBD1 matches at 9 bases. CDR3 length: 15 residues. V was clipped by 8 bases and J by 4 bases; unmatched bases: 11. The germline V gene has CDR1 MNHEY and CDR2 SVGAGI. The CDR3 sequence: CASRKAQGAGYGYTF. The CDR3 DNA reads TGTGCCAGCCGAAAAGCACAGGGGGCGGGCTATGGCTACACCTTC.

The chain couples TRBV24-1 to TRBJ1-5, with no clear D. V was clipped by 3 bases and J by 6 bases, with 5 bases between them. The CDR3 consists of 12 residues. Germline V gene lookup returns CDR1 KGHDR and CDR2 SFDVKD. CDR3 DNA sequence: TGTGCCACCAGTGATAGCGTTCAGCCCCAGCATTTT. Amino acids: CATSDSVQPQHF.

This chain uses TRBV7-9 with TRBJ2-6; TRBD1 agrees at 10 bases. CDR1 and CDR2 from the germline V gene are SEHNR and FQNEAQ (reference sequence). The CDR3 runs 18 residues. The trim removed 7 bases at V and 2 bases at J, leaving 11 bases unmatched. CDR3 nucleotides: TGTGCCAGCACTATCGTGTGGGACAGGGGTACTGGGGCCAACGTCCTGACTTTC. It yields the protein CASTIVWDRGTGANVLTF.

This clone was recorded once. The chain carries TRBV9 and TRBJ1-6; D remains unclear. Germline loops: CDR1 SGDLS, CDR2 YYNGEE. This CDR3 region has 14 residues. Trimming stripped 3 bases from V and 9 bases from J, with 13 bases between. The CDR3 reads CASSETWGGSPLHF. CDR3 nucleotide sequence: TGTGCCAGCAGCGAAACTTGGGGAGGTTCACCCCTCCACTTT. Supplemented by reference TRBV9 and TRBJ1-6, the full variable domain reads DSGVTQTPKHLITATGQRVTLRCSPRSGDLSVYWYQQSLDQGLQFLIQYYNGEERAKGNILERFSAQQFPDLHSELNLSSLELGDSALYFCASSETWGGSPLHFGNGTRLTVT.

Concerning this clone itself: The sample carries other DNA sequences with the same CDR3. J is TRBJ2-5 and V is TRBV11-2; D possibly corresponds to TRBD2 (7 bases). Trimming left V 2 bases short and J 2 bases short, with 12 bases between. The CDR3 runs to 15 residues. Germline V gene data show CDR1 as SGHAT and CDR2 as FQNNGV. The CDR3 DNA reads TGTGCCAGCAGCTTACGGGGGGCGCAACAAGAGACCCAGTACTTC. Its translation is CASSLRGAQQETQYF.